A selection of T cell receptor beta chains follows, all from one sample in a study of vaccination and CD4 T cells after COVID-19. These receptors have no known antigen. TCRdb passed the PCR reads through MiXCR, listing each CDR3 protein once. This sample has about 15,000 distinct CDR3 sequences, with approximately 26% found just once. The specimen sequenced was cultured CD4+ T cells from blood. The receptors originated from a human donor with COVID-19. The CDR3 runs from the conserved cysteine through the conserved F or W. The D gene is left open where the match is weak. Size tells how often a clone was seen (once, few, many) or the class of an expanded clone, and some rows leave it out.

clone size,D gene,J gene,V gene,CDR3 DNA,CDR3 protein
.,TRBD2,TRBJ2-5,TRBV20-1,TGCAGTGCTTGGCGGGGGTGGGCAGAGACCCAGTACTTC,CSAWRGWAETQYF
.,.,TRBJ2-3,TRBV5-4,TGTGCCAGCAGCTTGGCCATCGGGGGCGGGGCAGATACGCAGTATTTT,CASSLAIGGGADTQYF
few,TRBD2,TRBJ2-3,TRBV10-2,TGCGCCAGCAGACTAGCGGGGGGGCCAGATACGCAGTATTTT,CASRLAGGPDTQYF
.,.,TRBJ1-6,TRBV19,TGTGCCAGTAGTTCTACACCTTCACCCCTCCACTTT,CASSSTPSPLHF
.,TRBD1,TRBJ1-2,TRBV7-2,TGTGCCAGCAGCCGTATCCGGACAGGGAGGAATGGCTACACCTTC,CASSRIRTGRNGYTF
.,.,TRBJ2-6,TRBV12-3/TRBV12-4,TGTGCCAGCAGTTTTGACAGGCCCTCTGGGGCCAACGTCCTGACTTTC,CASSFDRPSGANVLTF
few,TRBD1,TRBJ1-6,TRBV5-1,TGCGCCAGCAGCGCCCTACAGGGGGGGAATTCACCCCTCCACTTT,CASSALQGGNSPLHF
few,.,TRBJ2-7,TRBV2,TGTGCCAGCAGTAGAGACCGGTACTACGAGCAGTACTTC,CASSRDRYYEQYF
few,TRBD1,TRBJ2-5,TRBV28,TGTGCCAGCAGTTTGGCTCGGACAGGGCAGGAGACCCAGTACTTC,CASSLARTGQETQYF
few,.,TRBJ2-5,TRBV2,TGTGCCAGCAGTGAAACGGGCCGGAGGTCGCTAGAGACCCAGTACTTC,CASSETGRRSLETQYF
.,TRBD1,TRBJ1-6,TRBV27,TGTGCCAGCAGGGGCACCGGGACAGGGAATTCACCCCTCCACTTT,CASRGTGTGNSPLHF
.,TRBD1,TRBJ2-7,TRBV7-2,TGTGCCAGCAGCGATAGGGGGCCCGAGCAGTACTTC,CASSDRGPEQYF
.,.,TRBJ2-3,TRBV5-1,TGCGCCAGCAGATCAGGGGACGCGCAGTATTTT,CASRSGDAQYF
few,.,TRBJ1-1,TRBV10-3,TGTGCCATCAGTGTTGGGGGAATGGACACTGAAGCTTTCTTT,CAISVGGMDTEAFF
.,TRBD1,TRBJ1-2,TRBV6-1,TGTGCCAGCAGTAAGGGACAGGGGTCCTATGGCTACACCTTC,CASSKGQGSYGYTF
few,.,TRBJ2-3,TRBV7-2,TGTGCCAGCAGCGACAAGCGGGGCACAGATACGCAGTATTTT,CASSDKRGTDTQYF
.,TRBD1,TRBJ2-2,TRBV9,TGTGCCAGCAACCGACGGACAGGGGATGGCGGGGAGCTGTTTTTT,CASNRRTGDGGELFF
few,.,TRBJ2-3,TRBV6-5,TGTGCCAGCAGTTCCCGCCACCTGTCCCTGAGCACAGATACGCAGTATTTT,CASSSRHLSLSTDTQYF
medium-sized,TRBD1,TRBJ1-5,TRBV19,TGTGCCAGTAGCGACCTCCCGGGACAGGGGAATCAGCCCCAGCATTTT,CASSDLPGQGNQPQHF
.,TRBD1,TRBJ1-1,TRBV14,TGTGCCAGCTCAGGGGGGGCCCGGAACACTGAAGCTTTCTTT,CASSGGARNTEAFF
.,.,TRBJ2-5,TRBV6-1,TGTGCCAGCAGTAGGGACACCGGAATTCGGACCCAGTACTTC,CASSRDTGIRTQYF
few,TRBD1,TRBJ2-2,TRBV5-1,TGCGCCAGCACCTCGGACAGGGGGACCGGGGAGCTGTTTTTT,CASTSDRGTGELFF
few,.,TRBJ1-1,TRBV20-1,TGCAGTGTGGGTAGGGGAGGCGCTGAAGCTTTCTTT,CSVGRGGAEAFF
few,.,TRBJ1-5,TRBV2,TGTGCCAGCAGTGAAGCGAGGCAGGGAGGTCAGCCCCAGCATTTT,CASSEARQGGQPQHF
.,.,TRBJ1-1,TRBV7-9,TGTGCCAGCAGCCGGGGGGCGAACACTGAAGCTTTCTTT,CASSRGANTEAFF
.,TRBD1,TRBJ1-2,TRBV5-1,TGCGCCAGCAGCTTACAGGGGGCGAACTATGGCTACACCTTC,CASSLQGANYGYTF
.,.,TRBJ1-2,TRBV7-3,TGTGCCAGCAGCTTCCTTGGGGGAGGAAACTATGGCTACACCTTC,CASSFLGGGNYGYTF
.,TRBD2,TRBJ2-2,TRBV6-2/TRBV6-3,TGTGCCAGCAGCCGAACCACTAGCGGGGGTCGCACCGGGGAGCTGTTTTTT,CASSRTTSGGRTGELFF
medium-sized,TRBD1,TRBJ1-2,TRBV7-3,TGTGCCAGCGGGACAGGGGACATAAGCTATGGCTACACCTTC,CASGTGDISYGYTF
few,.,TRBJ1-6,TRBV19,TGTGCCAGTAGTATAGATGGCACAGGGTTGGGATCACCCCTCCACTTT,CASSIDGTGLGSPLHF
few,.,TRBJ2-7,TRBV6-1,TGTGCCAGCAGCCGAGCTAAGCCCAGGGAACTCTACGAGCAGTACTTC,CASSRAKPRELYEQYF
.,.,TRBJ1-2,TRBV5-1,TGCGCCAGCAGCTTCACATTAGGCCCTACTAACTATGGCTACACCTTC,CASSFTLGPTNYGYTF
few,TRBD1,TRBJ2-1,TRBV5-5,TGTGCCAGCAGCTTACCCGGGACAGCCCCAAGGGAGCAGTTCTTC,CASSLPGTAPREQFF
.,.,TRBJ1-2,TRBV5-1,TGCGCCAGCCGCGCCGACACTCTAGGCGGCTACACCTTC,CASRADTLGGYTF
.,TRBD2,TRBJ2-3,TRBV11-2,TGTGCCAGCAGCCCCCGGACTAGCGGGGGGGCTACAGATACGCAGTATTTT,CASSPRTSGGATDTQYF
few,.,TRBJ1-1,TRBV28,TGTGCCAGCCCGCCGACCGGGGTGAACACTGAAGCTTTCTTT,CASPPTGVNTEAFF
.,.,TRBJ1-6,TRBV27,TGTGCCAGCGGAGTGACTGGTAATTCACCCCTCCACTTT,CASGVTGNSPLHF
few,TRBD2,TRBJ2-7,TRBV10-2,TGCGCCAGCAGTAAGGGACTAGCGGATCCCTACGAGCAGTACTTC,CASSKGLADPYEQYF
.,TRBD2,TRBJ2-7,TRBV20-1,TGCAGTGCCTACGGACTAGTGGTCTCCTACGAGCAGTACTTC,CSAYGLVVSYEQYF